This TCR beta chain emerged from a study of blood T cell repertoires in COVID-19. The assay was immunoSEQ multiplex PCR, and TCRdb's table has in-frame clones only and misses some. The table records 69,000 or so clones, roughly 80% of them present only once. CDR1 and CDR2 (germline): SEHNR, FQNEAQ (reference sequence). The CDR3 covers 14 residues. V was cut by 1 base and J by 5 bases, with 11 bases left in between. The sample comprised peripheral blood. This chain joins TRBV7-9 and TRBJ1-2; a weak D match, TRBD1 (6 bases). The clonotype was recovered from a man aged 50-60 years with COVID-19, enrolled during active disease. In DNA, the CDR3 is TGTGCCAGCAGCTTAGAGACAGGAGATTATGGCTACACCTTC. It translates to CASSLETGDYGYTF.